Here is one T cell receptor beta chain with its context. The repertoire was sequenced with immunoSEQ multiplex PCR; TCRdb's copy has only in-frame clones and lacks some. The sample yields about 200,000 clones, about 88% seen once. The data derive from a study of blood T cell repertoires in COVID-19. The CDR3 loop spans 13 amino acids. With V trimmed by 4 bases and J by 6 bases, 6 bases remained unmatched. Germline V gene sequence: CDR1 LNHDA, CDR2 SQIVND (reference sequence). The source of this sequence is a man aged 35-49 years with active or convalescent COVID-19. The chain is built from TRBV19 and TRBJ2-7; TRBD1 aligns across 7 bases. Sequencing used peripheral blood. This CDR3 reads CASSTRQGGEQYF. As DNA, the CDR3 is TGTGCCAGTAGTACAAGACAGGGTGGCGAGCAGTACTTC. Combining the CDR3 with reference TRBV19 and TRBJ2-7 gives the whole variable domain DGGITQSPKYLFRKEGQNVTLSCEQNLNHDAMYWYRQDPGQGLRLIYYSQIVNDFQKGDIAEGYSVSREKKESFPLTVTSAQKNPTAFYLCASSTRQGGEQYFGPGTRLTVT.